Listed below are T cell receptor beta chains from one sample, sequenced in a study of cytomegalovirus exposure and HLA in healthy donors. The table came from immunoSEQ multiplex PCR; TCRdb's copy has only in-frame clones and leaves some out. The table lists 150,000 or so clones, about 79% of them singletons. Sequencing input: PBMCs. These receptors were taken from a man aged 40-49 years in good health and CMV-seropositive. Each CDR3 is given with its conserved first and last residue. The D gene is left open where the match is weak. Not every row has a clone size; where given, it reads once, few, many or a size class.

v_gene	abundance	j_gene	d_gene	CDR3nt	CDR3aa
TRBV6-5	-	TRBJ1-2	TRBD1	TGTGCCAGCCTCCCGGGACAGGGGGCGTTGGGCTACACCTTC	CASLPGQGALGYTF
TRBV6-1	-	TRBJ2-5	TRBD1	TGTGCCAGCAGTGGAGGGACAGACCAAGAGACCCAGTACTTC	CASSGGTDQETQYF
TRBV9	-	TRBJ2-1	TRBD2	TGTGCCAGCAGCGCCCCTCCTAGCGGGGGGTACAATGAGCAGTTCTTC	CASSAPPSGGYNEQFF
TRBV19	-	TRBJ2-1	-	TGTGCCAGTAGTATAGCGCCCGGACAGAGATACAATGAGCAGTTCTTC	CASSIAPGQRYNEQFF
TRBV9	-	TRBJ2-3	TRBD1	TGTGCCAGCAGCGCCCGACAGGGGCCAGATACGCAGTATTTT	CASSARQGPDTQYF
TRBV29-1	-	TRBJ1-1	-	TGCAGCGCTCAGGGGCAGAACACTGAAGCTTTCTTT	CSAQGQNTEAFF
TRBV5-1	few	TRBJ1-1	TRBD1	TGCGCCAGCAGCGGGGTACAGGGGTGGACTGAAGCTTTCTTT	CASSGVQGWTEAFF
TRBV2	-	TRBJ2-5	-	TGTGCCACCACCAGGGGACCCCAAGAGACCCAGTACTTC	CATTRGPQETQYF
TRBV10-3	-	TRBJ1-6	TRBD1	TGTGCCATCAGTGAGACCCAGGGGGCGTATAATTCACCCCTCCACTTT	CAISETQGAYNSPLHF
TRBV6-5	-	TRBJ1-1	-	TGTGCCAGCAGTCCCCCAGGGAGGTCTGGAGCTTTCTTT	CASSPPGRSGAFF
TRBV13	-	TRBJ2-1	-	TGTGCCAGCAGCCCCTACAGGAGGGTCTACAATGAGCAGTTCTTC	CASSPYRRVYNEQFF
TRBV11-3	-	TRBJ2-3	TRBD2	TGTGCCAGCAGCTCATCTAGCGGAGCCCGTAAGACAGATACGCAGTATTTT	CASSSSSGARKTDTQYF
TRBV5-1	-	TRBJ2-7	-	TGCGCCAGCAGCTCGGGGACCCGGAGGGACGAGCAGTACTTC	CASSSGTRRDEQYF
TRBV28	-	TRBJ2-7	-	TGTGCCAGCAGTATCCTCCGAGTCTACGAGCAGTACTTC	CASSILRVYEQYF
TRBV11-1	-	TRBJ2-1	-	TGTGCCAGCAGCAAAAGGACTCTTGATGAGCAGTTCTTC	CASSKRTLDEQFF
TRBV9	-	TRBJ2-1	TRBD2	TGTGCCAGCAGCCCCCGACTAGCGGGAGATCGATACAATGAGCAGTTCTTC	CASSPRLAGDRYNEQFF
TRBV5-1	once	TRBJ2-3	-	TGCGCCAGCAGCTTGTATCGAGATACGCAGTATTTT	CASSLYRDTQYF
TRBV9	-	TRBJ1-2	-	TGTGCCAGCAGCGTAGGGGGCTCATCCCACTATGGCTACACCTTC	CASSVGGSSHYGYTF
TRBV18	-	TRBJ1-5	-	TGTGCCAGCTCGAAACAGGGAAGCGATCAGCCCCAGCATTTT	CASSKQGSDQPQHF
TRBV5-1	-	TRBJ2-2	TRBD2	TGCGCCAGCAGCCAAGGGACTAGCGGGAGGGACACCGGGGAGCTGTTTTTT	CASSQGTSGRDTGELFF
TRBV5-1	-	TRBJ2-7	TRBD1	TGCGCCAGCAGCTCCCGGACAGGGGGGCAGTACTTC	CASSSRTGGQYF
TRBV11-1	few	TRBJ2-5	-	TGTGCCAGCAGCCCACAGGAAAAACAAGAGACCCAGTACTTC	CASSPQEKQETQYF
TRBV5-1	-	TRBJ2-3	-	TGCGCCAGCAGCCCTCTACCAAGCAGGGGCACAGATACGCAGTATTTT	CASSPLPSRGTDTQYF
TRBV2	few	TRBJ1-1	-	TGTGCCAGGTCGTCGGGACTCATGAACACTGAAGCTTTCTTT	CARSSGLMNTEAFF
TRBV18	-	TRBJ1-1	-	TGTGCCAGCTCAACCGGGGGAACTGAAGCTTTCTTT	CASSTGGTEAFF
TRBV19	-	TRBJ2-7	-	TGTGCCAGTAGTGCCTACGACTCCTACGAGCAGTACTTC	CASSAYDSYEQYF
TRBV5-1	-	TRBJ2-5	TRBD2	TGCGCCAGCAGCCTAACTAGCGGGAGGGCCGGGGAGACCCAGTACTTC	CASSLTSGRAGETQYF